This T cell receptor beta chain derives from a study of identical twins. General study points: The presence of invariant MAIT and iNKT cells could partly confound analyses of zero-insertion sequences.

Template switching added a universal primer site; cDNA carried unique molecular identifiers. One entry per CDR3 protein results from TCRdb running MiXCR on the 5' RACE reads. This sample has about 240,000 distinct CDR3 sequences, with over 9.5% found just once. This clonotype came up a few times. What it recognizes is unknown. Material for sequencing was memory T cells sorted from blood. The source is a man aged 50 to 59 in good health.

The CDR3 reads CASSLNYGSADTQYF. CDR3 DNA: TGTGCCAGTAGTCTCAATTACGGGAGTGCAGATACGCAGTATTTT. V and J are TRBV19 and TRBJ2-3, with a weak D call TRBD2 (6 bases). V gave up 5 bases and J gave up 4 bases, with 16 bases separating them. This CDR3 has 15 residues. The V gene's germline CDR1 is LNHDA and CDR2 SQIVND (reference sequence).